One sample yielded the 17 T cell receptor beta chains listed below, sequenced in a study of siplizumab effects on memory and regulatory T cells. TCRdb keeps only in-frame clones here, not all; method: immunoSEQ multiplex PCR. The sample carries about 100,000 clones, about 93% recorded once. Sequenced material: Tregs sorted from blood. The origin of the receptors is a human donor in good health.

The chain is built from TRBV5-1 and TRBJ2-5; D is perhaps TRBD2 (5 bases). The CDR3 spans 14 residues. V lost 4 bases, J lost 4 bases, and 14 bases lay in between. The germline V gene has CDR1 SGHRS and CDR2 YFSETQ. Here the CDR3 reads CASSRVSRGETQYF. DNA of the CDR3: TGCGCCAGCAGCCGGGTCTCCCGGGGAGAGACCCAGTACTTC. Supplemented by reference TRBV5-1 and TRBJ2-5, the full variable domain reads KAGVTQTPRYLIKTRGQQVTLSCSPISGHRSVSWYQQTPGQGLQFLFEYFSETQRNKGNFPGRFSGRQFSNSRSEMNVSTLELGDSALYLCASSRVSRGETQYFGPGTRLLVL.

J is TRBJ1-1 and V is TRBV5-1; D not resolved. Germline V CDR1 and CDR2: SGHRS, YFSETQ. Trimming left V 2 bases short and J 4 bases short, with 9 bases between. The CDR3 has 13 residues. The CDR3 here is CASSLMTGTEAFF. CDR3 sequence (DNA): TGCGCCAGCAGCTTAATGACGGGCACTGAAGCTTTCTTT.

The rearrangement links TRBV7-2 to TRBJ2-3, with 8 bases that match TRBD2. This CDR3 spans 18 amino acids. Germline V gives CDR1 SGHTA, CDR2 FQGNSA. Losses at the gene ends were 4 bases for V and 1 base for J; bases not matched to a gene: 13. The CDR3 here is CASSYRAGGLLRTDTQYF. CDR3 bases: TGTGCCAGCAGCTATAGGGCGGGAGGCCTCCTCCGCACAGATACGCAGTATTTT.

The DNA of the CDR3 is TGTGCCAGCAGCCAAGACCCGGGGACCAAAAACATTCAGTACTTC. It specifies CASSQDPGTKNIQYF. The rearrangement links TRBV4-2 to TRBJ2-4, with D possibly TRBD2 on 5 matching bases. Trimming left V 0 bases short and J 2 bases short, with 8 bases between. CDR3 size: 15 residues. CDR1 is LGHNA and CDR2 is YNFKEQ in the germline V gene.

V and J are TRBV11-3 and TRBJ2-2; no clear D. The CDR3 runs to 12 residues. Germline lookup yields CDR1 SGHNT and CDR2 YENEEA. With 8 bases removed from V and 4 bases from J, the gap between germline ends came to 8 bases. The DNA for the CDR3 is TGTGCCAGCCTAGGAAGCACCGGGGAGCTGTTTTTT. This encodes CASLGSTGELFF.

The CDR3 loop reads CASERGKTQYF. As DNA, the CDR3 is TGTGCCAGCGAACGGGGTAAGACCCAGTACTTC. The V gene is TRBV6-8, the J gene TRBJ2-5; D is possibly TRBD2 (5 bases). CDR1 MNHGY and CDR2 SAAAGT come from the germline V gene. The CDR3 contains 11 residues. Trimming removed 8 bases from V and 6 bases from J, with 10 bases in between.

This clone has more than one count but fewer than ten. The V gene is TRBV5-4, the J gene TRBJ2-2; the D gene is possibly TRBD1 (6 bases). The CDR3 runs to 16 residues. Trimming cost V 0 bases and J 3 bases, with 12 bases left between them. Germline-derived CDR1 and CDR2 are SGHNT and YYREEE (reference sequence). CDR3 in amino acids: CASSLGQGRYTGELFF. For the CDR3, the DNA is TGTGCCAGCAGCTTGGGTCAGGGGCGTTACACCGGGGAGCTGTTTTTT.

The chain combines TRBV5-1 with TRBJ2-7; D is unclear. The CDR3 length is 14 residues. The V end was cut by 0 bases, the J end by 2 bases, with 9 bases between. Looked up from germline, CDR1 is SGHRS and CDR2 is YFSETQ. In DNA, the CDR3 is TGCGCCAGCAGCTTGGCCGACGCTACCTACGAGCAGTACTTC. Protein: CASSLADATYEQYF.

The V gene is TRBV27, the J gene TRBJ2-6; possible D gene TRBD1, 5 bases. Trimming shortened V by 5 bases and J by 2 bases, and 10 bases separated the two germline ends. The CDR3 runs 15 residues. Germline V gives CDR1 MNHEY, CDR2 SMNVEV (reference sequence). DNA of the CDR3: TGTGCCAGCAGTGTCAGGGTGGCTGGGGCCAACGTCCTGACTTTC. Its translation: CASSVRVAGANVLTF.

J is TRBJ2-1 and V is TRBV7-9, with a weak D call TRBD1 (5 bases). With 6 bases removed from V and 7 bases from J, the gap between germline ends came to 13 bases. The CDR3 runs 13 residues. Per the germline V gene, CDR1 is SEHNR and CDR2 is FQNEAQ (reference sequence). The CDR3 DNA follows: TGTGCCAGCAGTAGGGGCAGCCTAAATGAGCAGTTCTTC. Translating gives CASSRGSLNEQFF. The whole variable domain, remainder taken from reference TRBV7-9 and TRBJ2-1, is DTGVSQNPRHKITKRGQNVTFRCDPISEHNRLYWYRQTLGQGPEFLTYFQNEAQLEKSRLLSDRFSAERPKGSFSTLEIQRTEQGDSAMYLCASSRGSLNEQFFGPGTRLTVL.

This clone was counted once. The chain is built from TRBV30 and TRBJ2-7, with D maybe TRBD2 (5 bases). V lost 1 base and J 2 bases, leaving 15 bases between the germline ends. The germline V gene has CDR1 GTSNPN and CDR2 SVGIG (reference sequence). The CDR3 loop spans 15 amino acids. The CDR3 sequence is CAWSDWTAPPYEQYF. CDR3 in DNA: TGTGCCTGGAGTGATTGGACTGCTCCTCCCTACGAGCAGTACTTC. The entire variable domain, with the rest obtained from reference TRBV30 and TRBJ2-7, is as follows: SQTIHQWPATLVQPVGSPLSLECTVEGTSNPNLYWYRQAAGRGLQLLFYSVGIGQISSEVPQNLSASRPQDRQFILSSKKLLLSDSGFYLCAWSDWTAPPYEQYFGPGTRLTVT.

This chain joins TRBV9 and TRBJ2-5, with D perhaps TRBD1 (6 bases). Germline CDR1 and CDR2: SGDLS and YYNGEE. The CDR3 runs 16 residues. V lost 1 base, J lost 1 base, and 14 bases lay in between. The CDR3 sequence is CASSVSTGSPQETQYF. The CDR3 DNA reads as TGTGCCAGCAGCGTAAGCACAGGGAGTCCCCAAGAGACCCAGTACTTC.

V gene TRBV30 combines with J gene TRBJ2-7; the D is unclear. V lost 2 bases and J 2 bases, leaving 16 bases between the germline ends. Germline CDR1 GTSNPN, CDR2 SVGIG (reference sequence). This CDR3 has 15 residues. The CDR3, as DNA: TGTGCCTGGAGTCCGCCGCGGACGGAGACCTACGAGCAGTACTTC. Residues: CAWSPPRTETYEQYF.

The chain recombines TRBV5-1 with TRBJ1-1; tentative D call: TRBD1 (6 bases). The length of the CDR3 is 14 residues. Germline V gene data show CDR1 as SGHRS and CDR2 as YFSETQ. Trimming stripped 4 bases from V and 6 bases from J, with 16 bases between. The CDR3 DNA reads TGCGCCAGCAGCCCAAGACAGGTAAGGGCTGAAGCTTTCTTT. This encodes CASSPRQVRAEAFF.

The rearrangement links TRBV2 to TRBJ1-1; D is ambiguous. Germline V gene data show CDR1 as SNHLY and CDR2 as FYNNEI. The CDR3 consists of 13 residues. The V and J ends lost 10 bases and 5 bases respectively, with 17 bases between them. CDR3 sequence (DNA): TGTGCCACAGCCGAACGGGCGGGAACTGAAGCTTTCTTT. Translating it yields CATAERAGTEAFF. Looking up the rest from reference TRBV2 and TRBJ1-1 gives the full variable domain: EPEVTQTPSHQVTQMGQEVILRCVPISNHLYFYWYRQILGQKVEFLVSFYNNEISEKSEIFDDQFSVERPDGSNFTLKIRSTKLEDSAMYFCATAERAGTEAFFGQGTRLTVV.

The CDR3 DNA follows: TGTGCCAGCAGTGAAGCGCCTGCCTCTTATAGCAATCAGCCCCAGCATTTT. It is translated as CASSEAPASYSNQPQHF. The chain employs TRBV6-1 and TRBJ1-5, with D hard to call. In germline, CDR1 is MNHNS, CDR2 SASEGT. V was shortened by 0 bases and J by 0 bases, with 12 bases between the two germline ends. CDR3 size: 17 residues.

The V call is TRBV4-2, the J call TRBJ1-2; D is undetermined. The V gene lost 0 bases and the J gene lost 2 bases, with 10 bases spanning the gap. Germline CDR1 and CDR2: LGHNA and YNFKEQ. The CDR3 extends over 15 amino acids. In DNA, the CDR3 is TGTGCCAGCAGCCAAGATTTAGTGGCCAACTATGGCTACACCTTC. This gives the protein CASSQDLVANYGYTF.